This TCR beta chain derives from a study of blood T cell repertoires in COVID-19. Study at large: The United States, Italy and Spain supplied acute and convalescent COVID-19 samples. The cDNA or gDNA used as material had been derived from T cells, B-cell-depleted T cells, or PBMCs.

How the authors handled the data: Amplification from reference gene primers served as the basis for estimated nucleated cell counts. Produced via immunoSEQ multiplex PCR; TCRdb's table is partial and in-frame only. D and trimming come from the DNA, and the V and J calls and clone size come from that table. The data show some 110,000 clones, roughly 88% seen once. In germline, CDR1 is LGHNA, CDR2 YNFKEQ. V was shortened by 2 bases and J by 9 bases, with 11 bases between the two germline ends. The CDR3 sequence is 13 residues long. Sequenced: peripheral blood. This TCR derives from a woman in her 70s with acute or convalescent COVID-19. The J gene is TRBJ2-1, the V gene TRBV4-2; weak D call: TRBD2 (5 bases). The CDR3 spells CASSQIGNGEQFF. The CDR3 nucleotides are TGTGCCAGCAGCCAAATCGGGAATGGTGAGCAGTTCTTC.